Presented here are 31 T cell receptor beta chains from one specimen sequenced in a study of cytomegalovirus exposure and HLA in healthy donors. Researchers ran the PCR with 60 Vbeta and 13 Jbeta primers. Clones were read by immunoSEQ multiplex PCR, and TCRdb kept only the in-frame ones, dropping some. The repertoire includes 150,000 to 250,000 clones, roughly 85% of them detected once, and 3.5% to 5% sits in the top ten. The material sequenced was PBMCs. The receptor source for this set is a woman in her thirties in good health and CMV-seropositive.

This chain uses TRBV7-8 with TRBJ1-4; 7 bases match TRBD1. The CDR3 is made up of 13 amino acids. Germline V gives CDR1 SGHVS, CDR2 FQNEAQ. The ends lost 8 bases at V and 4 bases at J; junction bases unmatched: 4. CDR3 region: CASGDSINEKLFF. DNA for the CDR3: TGTGCCAGCGGGGACAGCATTAATGAAAAACTGTTTTTT. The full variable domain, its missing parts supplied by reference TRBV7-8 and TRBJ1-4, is GAGVSQSPRYKVAKRGQDVALRCDPISGHVSLFWYQQALGQGPEFLTYFQNEAQLDKSGLPSDRFFAERPEGSVSTLKIQRTQQEDSAVYLCASGDSINEKLFFGSGTQLSVL.

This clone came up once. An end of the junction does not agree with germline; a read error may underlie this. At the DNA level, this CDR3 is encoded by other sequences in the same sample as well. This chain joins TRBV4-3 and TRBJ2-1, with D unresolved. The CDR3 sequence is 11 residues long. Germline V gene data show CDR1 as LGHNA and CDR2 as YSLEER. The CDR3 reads CASSQTGEQFF. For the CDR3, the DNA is TGCGCCAGCAGCCAGACGGGTGAGCAATTCTTC.

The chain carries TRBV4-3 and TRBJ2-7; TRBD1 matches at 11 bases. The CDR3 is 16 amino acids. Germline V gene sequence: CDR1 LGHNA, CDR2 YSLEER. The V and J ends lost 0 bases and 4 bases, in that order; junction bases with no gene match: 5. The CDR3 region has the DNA TGCGCCAGCAGCCAAGATTGGACAGGGGGCCGGTACGAGCAGTACTTC. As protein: CASSQDWTGGRYEQYF.

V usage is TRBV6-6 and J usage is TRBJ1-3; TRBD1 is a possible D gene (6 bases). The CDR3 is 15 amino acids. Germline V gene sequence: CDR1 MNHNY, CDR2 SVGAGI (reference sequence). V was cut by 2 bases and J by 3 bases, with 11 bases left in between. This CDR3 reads CASSYGGAGGNTIYF. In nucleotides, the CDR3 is TGTGCCAGCAGTTACGGGGGGGCTGGTGGAAACACCATATATTTT.

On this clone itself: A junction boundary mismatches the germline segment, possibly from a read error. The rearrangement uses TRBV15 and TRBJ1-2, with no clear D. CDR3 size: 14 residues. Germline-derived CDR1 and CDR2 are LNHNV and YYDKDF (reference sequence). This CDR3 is CATSRGAEVEGWAF. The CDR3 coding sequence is TGTGCCACCAGCAGAGGGGCTGAGGTGGAGGGTTGGGCCTTC.

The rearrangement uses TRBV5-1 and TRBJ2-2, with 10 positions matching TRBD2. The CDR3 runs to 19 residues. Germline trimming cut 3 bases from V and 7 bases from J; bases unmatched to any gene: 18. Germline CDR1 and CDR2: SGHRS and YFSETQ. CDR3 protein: CASSSTPLGLAGEIGELFF. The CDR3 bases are TGCGCCAGCAGCTCGACTCCCCTAGGGCTAGCGGGAGAAATCGGGGAGCTGTTTTTT.

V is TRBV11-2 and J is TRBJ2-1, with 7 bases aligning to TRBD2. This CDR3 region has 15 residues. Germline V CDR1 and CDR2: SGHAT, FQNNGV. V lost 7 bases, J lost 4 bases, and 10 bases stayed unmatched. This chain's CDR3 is CASTSGRGLYNEQFF. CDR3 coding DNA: TGTGCCAGCACCTCAGGGCGGGGGTTATACAATGAGCAGTTCTTC.

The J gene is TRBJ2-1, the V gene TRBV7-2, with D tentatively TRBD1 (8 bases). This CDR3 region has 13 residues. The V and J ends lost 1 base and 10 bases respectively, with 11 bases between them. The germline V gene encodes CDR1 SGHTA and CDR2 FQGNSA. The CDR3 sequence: CASSLDRGGEQFF. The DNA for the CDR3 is TGTGCCAGCAGCTTAGACAGGGGGGGCGAGCAGTTCTTC. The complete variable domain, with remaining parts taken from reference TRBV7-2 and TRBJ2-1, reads GAGVSQSPSNKVTEKGKDVELRCDPISGHTALYWYRQSLGQGLEFLIYFQGNSAPDKSGLPSDRFSAERTGGSVSTLTIQRTQQEDSAVYLCASSLDRGGEQFFGPGTRLTVL.

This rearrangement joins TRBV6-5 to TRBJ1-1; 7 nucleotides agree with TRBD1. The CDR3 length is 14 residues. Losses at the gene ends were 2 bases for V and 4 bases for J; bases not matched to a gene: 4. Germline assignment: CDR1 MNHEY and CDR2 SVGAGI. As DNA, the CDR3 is TGTGCCAGCAGTTACCCGGGACAGAGCACTGAAGCTTTCTTT. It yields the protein CASSYPGQSTEAFF.

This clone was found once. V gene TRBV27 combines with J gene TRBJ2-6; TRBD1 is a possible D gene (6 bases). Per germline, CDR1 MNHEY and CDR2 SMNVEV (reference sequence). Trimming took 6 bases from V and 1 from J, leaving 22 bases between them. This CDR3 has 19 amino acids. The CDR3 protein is CASRPRQVMSISGANVLTF. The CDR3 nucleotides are TGTGCCAGCAGGCCAAGACAGGTCATGTCAATATCTGGGGCCAACGTCCTGACTTTC.

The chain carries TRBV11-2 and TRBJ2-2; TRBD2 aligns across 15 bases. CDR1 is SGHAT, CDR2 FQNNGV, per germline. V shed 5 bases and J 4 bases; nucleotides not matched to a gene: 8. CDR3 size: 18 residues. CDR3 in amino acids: CASSAHGLAGGRTGELFF. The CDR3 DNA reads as TGTGCCAGCAGCGCCCACGGACTAGCGGGGGGGCGCACCGGGGAGCTGTTTTTT.

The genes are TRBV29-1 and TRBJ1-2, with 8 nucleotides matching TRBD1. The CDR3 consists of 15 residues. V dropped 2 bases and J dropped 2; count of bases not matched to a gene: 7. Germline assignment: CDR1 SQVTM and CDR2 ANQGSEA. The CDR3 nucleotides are TGCAGCGTTGAAACCACCGACAGGGGAAACTATGGCTACACCTTC. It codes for CSVETTDRGNYGYTF.

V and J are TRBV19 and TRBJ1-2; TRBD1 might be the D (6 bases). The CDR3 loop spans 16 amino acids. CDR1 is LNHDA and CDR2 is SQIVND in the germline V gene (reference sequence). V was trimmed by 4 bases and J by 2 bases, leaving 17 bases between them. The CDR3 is CASSTPRTVWNYGYTF. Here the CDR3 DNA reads TGTGCCAGTAGTACCCCTCGGACAGTGTGGAACTATGGCTACACCTTC. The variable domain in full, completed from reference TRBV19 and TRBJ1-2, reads DGGITQSPKYLFRKEGQNVTLSCEQNLNHDAMYWYRQDPGQGLRLIYYSQIVNDFQKGDIAEGYSVSREKKESFPLTVTSAQKNPTAFYLCASSTPRTVWNYGYTFGSGTRLTVV.

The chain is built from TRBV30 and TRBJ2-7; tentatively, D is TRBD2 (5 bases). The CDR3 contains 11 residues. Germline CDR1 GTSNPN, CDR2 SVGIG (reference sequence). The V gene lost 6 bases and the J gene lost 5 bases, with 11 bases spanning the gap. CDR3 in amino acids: CACWLRDEQYF. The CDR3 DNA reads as TGTGCCTGTTGGCTGCGGGACGAGCAGTACTTC. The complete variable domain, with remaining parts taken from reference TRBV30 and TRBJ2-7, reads SQTIHQWPATLVQPVGSPLSLECTVEGTSNPNLYWYRQAAGRGLQLLFYSVGIGQISSEVPQNLSASRPQDRQFILSSKKLLLSDSGFYLCACWLRDEQYFGPGTRLTVT.

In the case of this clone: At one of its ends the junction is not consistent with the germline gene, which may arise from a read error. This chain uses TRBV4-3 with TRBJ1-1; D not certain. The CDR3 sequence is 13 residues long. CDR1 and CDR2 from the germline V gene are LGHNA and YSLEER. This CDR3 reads CASRQAGNTEAFF. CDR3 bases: TGCGCCAGCAGACAAGCCGGGAACACTGAAGCTTTCTTT.

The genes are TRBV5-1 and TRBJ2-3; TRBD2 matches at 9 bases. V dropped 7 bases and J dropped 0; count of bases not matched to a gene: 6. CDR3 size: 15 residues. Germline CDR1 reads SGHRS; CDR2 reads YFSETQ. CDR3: CASSLAGASTDTQYF. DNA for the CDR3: TGCGCCAGCTCATTAGCGGGGGCTAGCACAGATACGCAGTATTTT.

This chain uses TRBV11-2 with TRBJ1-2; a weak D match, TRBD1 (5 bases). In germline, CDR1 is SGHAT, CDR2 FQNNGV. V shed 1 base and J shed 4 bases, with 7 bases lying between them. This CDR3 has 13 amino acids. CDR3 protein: CASSLGQPYGYTF. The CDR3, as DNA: TGTGCCAGCAGCTTAGGACAGCCCTATGGCTACACCTTC.

The CDR3 coding sequence is TGTGCCAGCAGCGTCGGGACAGGGGACGAGCAGTACTTC. The encoded protein is CASSVGTGDEQYF. The chain carries TRBV9 and TRBJ2-7; 10 bases match TRBD1. J was trimmed by 5 bases and V by 2 bases; bases with no gene match: 1. Germline V gene sequence: CDR1 SGDLS, CDR2 YYNGEE. This CDR3 comprises 13 residues.

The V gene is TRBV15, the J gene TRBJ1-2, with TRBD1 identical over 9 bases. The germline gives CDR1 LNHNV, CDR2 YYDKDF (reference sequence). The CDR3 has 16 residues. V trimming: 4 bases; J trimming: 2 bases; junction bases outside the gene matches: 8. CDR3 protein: CATSKTRDRANYGYTF. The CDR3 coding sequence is TGTGCCACCAGCAAAACCCGGGACAGGGCCAACTATGGCTACACCTTC.

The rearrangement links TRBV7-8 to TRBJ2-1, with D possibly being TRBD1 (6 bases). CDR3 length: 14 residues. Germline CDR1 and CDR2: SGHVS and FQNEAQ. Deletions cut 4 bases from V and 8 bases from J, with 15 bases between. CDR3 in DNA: TGTGCCAGCAGCTCCGGGGCAGGGGTGGATGAGCAGTTCTTC. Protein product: CASSSGAGVDEQFF.

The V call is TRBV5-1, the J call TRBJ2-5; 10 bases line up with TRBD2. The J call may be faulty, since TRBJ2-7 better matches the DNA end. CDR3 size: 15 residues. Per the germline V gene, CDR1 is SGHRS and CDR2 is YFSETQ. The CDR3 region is CASSLVTSGAYEQYF. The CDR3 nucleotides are TGCGCCAGCAGCTTGGTTACTAGCGGGGCCTACGAGCAGTACTTC.

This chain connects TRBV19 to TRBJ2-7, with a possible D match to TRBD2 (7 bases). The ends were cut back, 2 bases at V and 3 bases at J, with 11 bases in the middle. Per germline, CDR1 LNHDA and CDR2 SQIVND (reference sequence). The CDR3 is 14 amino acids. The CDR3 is CASSILGGDYEQYF. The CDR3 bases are TGTGCCAGTAGTATATTAGGGGGGGACTACGAGCAGTACTTC.

The CDR3 nucleotides are TGCGCCAGCAGCCGTGGGCCGCGACAGGGAATCGGTGGTTCCTACGAGCAGTACTTC. This sequence encodes CASSRGPRQGIGGSYEQYF. This chain connects TRBV5-1 to TRBJ2-7; 7 nucleotides match TRBD1. V gave up 4 bases and J gave up 1 base; unmatched junction bases: 20. The CDR3 runs to 19 residues. CDR1 and CDR2 from the germline V gene are SGHRS and YFSETQ. Full variable domain (rest looked up from reference TRBV5-1 and TRBJ2-7): KAGVTQTPRYLIKTRGQQVTLSCSPISGHRSVSWYQQTPGQGLQFLFEYFSETQRNKGNFPGRFSGRQFSNSRSEMNVSTLELGDSALYLCASSRGPRQGIGGSYEQYFGPGTRLTVT.

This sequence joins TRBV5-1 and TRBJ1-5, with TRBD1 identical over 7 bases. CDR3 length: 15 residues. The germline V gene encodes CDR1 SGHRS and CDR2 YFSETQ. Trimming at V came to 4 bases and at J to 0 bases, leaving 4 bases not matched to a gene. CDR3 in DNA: TGCGCCAGCAGCCGGACAGGCGGTAGCAATCAGCCCCAGCATTTT. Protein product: CASSRTGGSNQPQHF.

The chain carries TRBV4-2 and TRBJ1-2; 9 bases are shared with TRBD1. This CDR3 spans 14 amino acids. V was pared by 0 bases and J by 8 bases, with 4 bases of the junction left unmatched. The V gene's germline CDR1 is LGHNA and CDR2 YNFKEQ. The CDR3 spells CASSQDGTGLGYTF. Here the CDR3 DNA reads TGTGCCAGCAGCCAAGATGGGACAGGGCTCGGCTACACCTTC.

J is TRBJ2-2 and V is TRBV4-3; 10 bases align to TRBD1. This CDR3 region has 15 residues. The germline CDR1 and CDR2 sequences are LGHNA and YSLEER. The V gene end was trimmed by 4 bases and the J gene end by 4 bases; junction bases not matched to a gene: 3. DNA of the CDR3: TGCGCCAGCAGCCGCGGGACAGGGGCCACCGGGGAGCTGTTTTTT. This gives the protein CASSRGTGATGELFF.

CDR3: CASRKGKGVGTDTQYF. In DNA form, the CDR3 reads TGTGCCAGCAGAAAGGGCAAGGGGGTAGGCACAGATACGCAGTATTTT. This chain connects TRBV7-2 to TRBJ2-3; D is perhaps TRBD1 (6 bases). Germline V gives CDR1 SGHTA, CDR2 FQGNSA. CDR3 size: 16 residues. Trimming left V 6 bases short and J 1 base short, with 17 bases between.

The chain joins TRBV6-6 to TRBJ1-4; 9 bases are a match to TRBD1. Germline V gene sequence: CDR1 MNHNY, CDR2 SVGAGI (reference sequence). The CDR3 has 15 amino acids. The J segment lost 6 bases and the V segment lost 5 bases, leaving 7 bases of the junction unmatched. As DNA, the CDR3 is TGTGCCAGCAGTGGATGGGGACAGGGAGATGAAAAACTGTTTTTT. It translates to CASSGWGQGDEKLFF.

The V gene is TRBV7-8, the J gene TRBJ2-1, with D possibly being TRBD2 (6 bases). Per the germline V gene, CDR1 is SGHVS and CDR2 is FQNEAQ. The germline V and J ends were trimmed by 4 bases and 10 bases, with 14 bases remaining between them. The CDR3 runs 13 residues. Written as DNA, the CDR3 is TGTGCCAGCAGCTCCCGGTTCCGGGGGGAGCAGTTCTTC. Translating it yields CASSSRFRGEQFF.

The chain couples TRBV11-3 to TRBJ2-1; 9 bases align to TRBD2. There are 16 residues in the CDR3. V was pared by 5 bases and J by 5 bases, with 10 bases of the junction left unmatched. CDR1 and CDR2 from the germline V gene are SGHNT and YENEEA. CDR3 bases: TGTGCCAGCAGCCCATTGGGGGTAGCGGGAGACAATGAGCAGTTCTTC. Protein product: CASSPLGVAGDNEQFF. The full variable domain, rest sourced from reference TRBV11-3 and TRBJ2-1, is EAGVVQSPRYKIIEKKQPVAFWCNPISGHNTLYWYLQNLGQGPELLIRYENEEAVDDSQLPKDRFSAERLKGVDSTLKIQPAELGDSAVYLCASSPLGVAGDNEQFFGPGTRLTVL.

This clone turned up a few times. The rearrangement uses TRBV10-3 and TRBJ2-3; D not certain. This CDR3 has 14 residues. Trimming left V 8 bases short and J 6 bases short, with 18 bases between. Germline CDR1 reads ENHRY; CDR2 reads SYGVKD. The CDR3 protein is CAIGLNSIEDTQYF. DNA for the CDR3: TGTGCCATCGGTTTAAACAGCATAGAGGATACGCAGTATTTT.